Sequencing of this TCR beta chain was carried out in a study of blood T cell repertoires in COVID-19. Looking at the study overall: Spain, Italy and the United States supplied samples that represented acute and convalescent COVID-19.

This CDR3 has 16 residues. V was trimmed by 0 bases and J by 5 bases, leaving 14 bases between them. The germline gives CDR1 SGHNT, CDR2 YYREEE (reference sequence). Original analysis: Amplification of reference gene primers provided the estimated nucleated cell counts. The repertoire was sequenced with immunoSEQ multiplex PCR; TCRdb's copy has only in-frame clones and lacks some. Clonal size and the V and J genes are those of that table, whereas D and trimming came from the DNA. Of 35,000 or so clones listed, roughly 90% are singletons. Sequencing input: peripheral blood. The gene calls are TRBV5-4 and TRBJ1-4; D gene unclear. This TCR came from a man between 65 and 80 years old with acute or convalescent COVID-19. This CDR3 is CASSLEVPTRNEKLFF. The CDR3 DNA reads TGTGCCAGCAGCTTGGAGGTTCCGACCAGGAATGAAAAACTGTTTTTT.